Sequencing of this T cell receptor (beta chain) was carried out in a study of T cell responses to AZD1222 COVID-19 vaccine. The V end lost 10 bases, the J end lost 5 bases, and 20 bases lay between the germline ends. Germline assignment: CDR1 MNHEY and CDR2 SMNVEV (reference sequence). The CDR3 spans 14 residues. Both about-4-week and about-12-week second-dose recipients were combined. This clone has a single count. What it binds is unknown. Here immunoSEQ multiplex PCR was the method, and the copy in TCRdb shows in-frame clones only, minus some. The sample yields more than 80,000 clones, 80% to 90% seen once. Study-level points and caveats: Spike-specific TCR repertoires showed rising breadth and depth after two AZD1222 doses. The number of AZD1222 recipients seropositive at baseline was only five or six. The donor group comprised mostly white British people and more females; the analysis possibly underestimated clonal diversity.

Material: peripheral blood, obtained 28 days after the second AZD1222 dose. The chain couples TRBV27 to TRBJ1-1; a possible D gene is TRBD1 (6 bases). The TCR originated in an adult who received the AZD1222 COVID-19 vaccine. The CDR3 DNA follows: TGTGCCACCTATCGCGGGGACACTAGTACTGAAGCTTTCTTT. Its protein is CATYRGDTSTEAFF.